These T cell receptor beta chains were read from a single sample in a study of cytomegalovirus exposure and HLA in healthy donors. Assay: immunoSEQ multiplex PCR; the TCRdb copy retains only in-frame clones and omits some. The table records approximately 150,000 clones, almost 80% of them present only once. Sample: PBMCs. The receptors were sampled from a male donor in good health and CMV-seronegative. Each CDR3 is given with its conserved first and last residue. The D gene is left open where the match is weak. Expanded clones are given a class, and other clones once, few, many or no size at all.

D,size,J,V,DNA,CDR3
TRBD1,-,TRBJ2-7,TRBV15,TGTGCCACCAGCAGAGGGGGGACAGGTCGGATCTACGAGCAGTACTTC,CATSRGGTGRIYEQYF
-,-,TRBJ1-2,TRBV30,TGTGCCTGGAGTAAGGCAGGAAGCTATGGCTACACCTTC,CAWSKAGSYGYTF
-,-,TRBJ1-3,TRBV7-9,TGTTCCAGCAGCTATTTCAGCTCTGGAAACACCATATATTTT,CSSSYFSSGNTIYF
TRBD2,few,TRBJ2-1,TRBV7-2,TGTGCCAGCAGCGGGGGACTAGCGGTCTCCTACAATGAGCAGTTCTTC,CASSGGLAVSYNEQFF
TRBD2,few,TRBJ2-1,TRBV7-9,TGTGCCAGCAGCTTTCTAGCGGGGGGAACTTACAATGAGCAGTTCTTC,CASSFLAGGTYNEQFF
-,-,TRBJ2-7,TRBV2,TGTGCCAGCAGTGAAGACCGGGACGAGCAGTACTTC,CASSEDRDEQYF
TRBD2,-,TRBJ2-3,TRBV7-3,TGTGCCAGCAGCTTAAGGGATAGCGGGACAGATACGCAGTATTTT,CASSLRDSGTDTQYF
TRBD1,-,TRBJ1-2,TRBV2,TGTGCCAGCAGTTCGGACAGGTTCTATGGCTACACCTTC,CASSSDRFYGYTF
-,once,TRBJ2-7,TRBV27,TGTGCCAGCAGTTTATCTCCCAGGGATACGCAGTACTTC,CASSLSPRDTQYF
-,-,TRBJ1-5,TRBV5-5,TGTGCCAGCAGCCCCGAGCTTTATCAGCCCCAGCATTTT,CASSPELYQPQHF
-,-,TRBJ2-7,TRBV11-1,TGTGCCAGCAGCTTAGAACAGGTCTCCTACGAGCAGTACTTC,CASSLEQVSYEQYF
-,-,TRBJ2-7,TRBV9,TGTGCCAGCAGCGTAGCTCCCGGACAGATTTACGAGCAGTACTTC,CASSVAPGQIYEQYF
-,-,TRBJ2-6,TRBV19,TGTGCCAGCGGGAGAGACGTATTCTCTGGGGCCAACGTCCTGACTTTC,CASGRDVFSGANVLTF
TRBD1,-,TRBJ1-3,TRBV18,TGTGCCAGCTCACCCCTTTCCCGGGACAGCTCTGGAAACACCATATATTTT,CASSPLSRDSSGNTIYF
-,few,TRBJ1-2,TRBV6-5,TGTGCCAGCAGGATACAGGGATCTAACTATGGCTACACCTTC,CASRIQGSNYGYTF
TRBD1,-,TRBJ2-7,TRBV5-4,TGTGCCAGCAGCTTTCGGGACAGGGGGAATGAGCAGTACTTC,CASSFRDRGNEQYF
-,-,TRBJ2-2,TRBV5-5,TGTGCCAGCAGCCTCGCGGGAAGCAACACCGGGGAGCTGTTTTTT,CASSLAGSNTGELFF
-,-,TRBJ1-4,TRBV6-1,TGTGCCAGCAGGCCTGGCGGTGGAACTAATGAAAAACTGTTTTTT,CASRPGGGTNEKLFF
-,-,TRBJ2-3,TRBV4-1,TGCGCCAGCAGCTCCCCTAATACGCAGTATTTT,CASSSPNTQYF
-,-,TRBJ2-3,TRBV7-2,TGTGCCAGCAGCTTACAGCGGAGTAGCACAGATACGCAGTATTTT,CASSLQRSSTDTQYF
TRBD1,-,TRBJ1-6,TRBV2,TGTGCCAGCAGTGAGAACAGGGGGTATTCACCCCTCCACTTT,CASSENRGYSPLHF
-,-,TRBJ1-1,TRBV19,TGTGCCAGTACCCTCCAGGGGACTACGATGGGTGAAGCTTTCTTT,CASTLQGTTMGEAFF
TRBD2,-,TRBJ2-1,TRBV7-7,TGTGCCAGCAGCTCCGACTTTACTAGCGGGTACAATGAGCAGTTCTTC,CASSSDFTSGYNEQFF
-,-,TRBJ2-2,TRBV27,TGTGCCAGCAGTTTTTCTGTCGGGGAGCTGTTTTTT,CASSFSVGELFF
TRBD2,-,TRBJ2-1,TRBV6-4,TGTGCCAGCAGTGACCGGGCGGGAGGGCCTGATGAGCAGTTCTTC,CASSDRAGGPDEQFF
TRBD2,-,TRBJ2-5,TRBV9,TGTGCCAGCAGCGTAGGGCTAGCGGGAGAGACCCAGTACTTC,CASSVGLAGETQYF
TRBD2,-,TRBJ2-1,TRBV7-8,TGTGCCAGCAGCCGACGCACAGGGTCTAGCGGGAGCAATGAGCAGTTCTTC,CASSRRTGSSGSNEQFF